This T cell receptor beta chain stems from a study of T cell responses to AZD1222 COVID-19 vaccine. On the study more broadly: Pooled together were second doses at about 4 or about 12 weeks. Study outcomes and limitations: When two AZD1222 doses had been given, Spike-specific TCR breadth and depth rose. In a largely white British group with more females than males, clonal diversity was possibly underestimated.

Details on this clone: The target antigen is unknown.

This table comes from immunoSEQ multiplex PCR, and its TCRdb copy is limited to in-frame clones, with some not included. The data show about 30,000 clones, roughly 91% seen once. The source was peripheral blood, collected on day 0 of AZD1222 vaccination. The TCR comes from an adult in good health.

The CDR3 loop reads CASSLGSGNTEAFF. In DNA form, the CDR3 reads TGTGCCAGCAGCTTAGGGTCAGGGAACACTGAAGCTTTCTTT. The rearrangement links TRBV7-3 to TRBJ1-1; D unclear. Germline CDR1 SGHTA, CDR2 FQGTGA. The CDR3 contains 14 residues. Trimming took off 2 bases at V and 1 base at J, with 8 bases between the two ends.